The 5 T cell receptor beta chains presented below share a single source sample, sequenced in a study of blood T cell repertoires in COVID-19. Profiling relied on immunoSEQ multiplex PCR, and the TCRdb table lists in-frame clones only, not all of them. The sample comprises some 140,000 clones, approximately 84% of which are singletons, and under 7% rests with the top ten. Source material: PBMCs or T cells enriched from blood (not recorded which). The receptors here all came from a man aged 40-49 years with acute COVID-19.

The V and J genes are TRBV2 and TRBJ2-3; TRBD2 matches 10 bases. CDR1 is SNHLY and CDR2 is FYNNEI in the germline V gene. The J segment lost 0 bases and the V segment lost 2 bases, leaving 8 bases of the junction unmatched. The CDR3 runs 18 residues. CDR3 bases: TGTGCCAGCAGTGAATCCCCCTCAGCGGGGGGGAGCACAGATACGCAGTATTTT. It is translated as CASSESPSAGGSTDTQYF.

The chain employs TRBV4-1 and TRBJ2-1; the match to TRBD1 covers 7 bases. The trim removed 3 bases at V and 7 bases at J, leaving 9 bases unmatched. Germline values: CDR1 MGHRA, CDR2 YSYEKL. CDR3 length: 15 residues. CDR3 loop: CASSHLGDSGNEQFF. In DNA, the CDR3 is TGCGCCAGCAGCCACCTGGGGGACAGCGGTAATGAGCAGTTCTTC.

J is TRBJ2-7 and V is TRBV7-2; TRBD1 might be the D (6 bases). Germline V gene lookup returns CDR1 SGHTA and CDR2 FQGNSA. The CDR3 spans 15 residues. The V gene lost 6 bases and the J gene lost 3 bases, with 18 bases spanning the gap. The CDR3 reads CASSKQGRGDYEQYF. The CDR3 nucleotides read TGTGCCAGCAGTAAACAGGGAAGGGGAGACTACGAGCAGTACTTC.

This clone has a single count. The chain combines TRBV5-4 with TRBJ2-5; D may be TRBD2 (6 bases). Germline lookup yields CDR1 SGHNT and CDR2 YYREEE (reference sequence). The V and J ends lost 5 bases and 4 bases respectively, with 15 bases between them. The CDR3 sequence is 14 residues long. CDR3 sequence (DNA): TGTGCCAGCAGACCAACTAGCTCCGGAGAGACCCAGTACTTC. Its protein product is CASRPTSSGETQYF.

V gene TRBV4-3 combines with J gene TRBJ1-3; tentatively, D is TRBD1 (5 bases). Trimming left V 4 bases short and J 2 bases short, with 12 bases between. The length of the CDR3 is 15 residues. Germline CDR1 and CDR2: LGHNA and YSLEER. DNA of the CDR3: TGCGCCAGCAGCCGGGGGGTTTCGGCTGGAAACACCATATATTTT. Encoded protein: CASSRGVSAGNTIYF.